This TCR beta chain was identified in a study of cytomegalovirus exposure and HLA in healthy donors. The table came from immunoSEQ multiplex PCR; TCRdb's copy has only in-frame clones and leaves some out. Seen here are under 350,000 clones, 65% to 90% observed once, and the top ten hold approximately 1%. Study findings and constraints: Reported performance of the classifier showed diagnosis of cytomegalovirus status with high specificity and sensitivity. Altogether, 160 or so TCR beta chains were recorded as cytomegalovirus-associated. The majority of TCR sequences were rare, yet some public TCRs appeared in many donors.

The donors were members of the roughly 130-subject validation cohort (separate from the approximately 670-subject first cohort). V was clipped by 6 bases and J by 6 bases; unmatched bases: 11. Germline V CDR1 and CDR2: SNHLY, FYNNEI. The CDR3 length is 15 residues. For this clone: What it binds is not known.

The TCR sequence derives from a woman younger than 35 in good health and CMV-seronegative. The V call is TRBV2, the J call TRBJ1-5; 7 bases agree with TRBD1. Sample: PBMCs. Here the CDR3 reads CASSETGYGSQPQHF. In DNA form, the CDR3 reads TGTGCCAGCAGCGAGACAGGGTATGGAAGTCAGCCCCAGCATTTT.